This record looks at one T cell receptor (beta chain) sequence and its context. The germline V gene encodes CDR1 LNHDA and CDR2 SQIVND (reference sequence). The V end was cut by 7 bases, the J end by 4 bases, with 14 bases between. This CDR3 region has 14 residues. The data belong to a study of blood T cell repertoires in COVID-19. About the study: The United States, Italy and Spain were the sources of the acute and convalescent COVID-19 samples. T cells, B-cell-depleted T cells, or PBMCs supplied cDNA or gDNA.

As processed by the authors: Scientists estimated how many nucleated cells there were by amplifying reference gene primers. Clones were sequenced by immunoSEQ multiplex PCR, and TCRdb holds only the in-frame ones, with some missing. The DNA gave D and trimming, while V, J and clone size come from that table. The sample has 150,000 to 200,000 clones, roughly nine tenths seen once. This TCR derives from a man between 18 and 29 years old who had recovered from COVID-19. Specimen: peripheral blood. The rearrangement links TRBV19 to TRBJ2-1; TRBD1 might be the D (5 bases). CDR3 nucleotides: TGTGCCAGTATGAAGGGGCTGGGATACAATGAGCAGTTCTTC. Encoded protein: CASMKGLGYNEQFF.